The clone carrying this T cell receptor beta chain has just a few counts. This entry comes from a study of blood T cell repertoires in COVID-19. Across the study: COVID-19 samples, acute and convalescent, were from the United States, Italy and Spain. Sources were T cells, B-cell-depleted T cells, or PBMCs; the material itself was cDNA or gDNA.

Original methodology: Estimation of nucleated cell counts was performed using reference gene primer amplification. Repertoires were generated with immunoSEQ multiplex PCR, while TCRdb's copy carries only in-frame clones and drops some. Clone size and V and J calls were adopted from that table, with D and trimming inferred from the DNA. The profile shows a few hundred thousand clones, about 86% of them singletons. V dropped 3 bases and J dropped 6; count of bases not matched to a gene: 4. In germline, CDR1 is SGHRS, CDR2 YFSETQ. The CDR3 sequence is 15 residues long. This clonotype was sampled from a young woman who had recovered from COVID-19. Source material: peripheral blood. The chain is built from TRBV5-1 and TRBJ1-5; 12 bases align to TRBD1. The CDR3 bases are TGCGCCAGCAGCTCCGGGACAGGGGGCGGTCAGCCCCAGCATTTT. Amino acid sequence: CASSSGTGGGQPQHF.